These T cell receptor beta chains were read from a single sample in a study of cytomegalovirus exposure and HLA in healthy donors. Data came from immunoSEQ multiplex PCR; TCRdb stores just in-frame clones and leaves some out. The sample holds tens of thousands of clones. The material sequenced was PBMCs. The receptors derive from a man between 45 and 60 years old in good health and CMV-seropositive. The conserved cysteine and the conserved F or W are not part of the CDR3 here. The D gene is left open where the match is weak.

TRBD1 13 TRBV5-6 ASSSTGSGNQPQH
NA 10 TRBV29-1 SGGAVNYGYT
NA 13 TRBV18 ASSPITGSQETQY
NA 12 TRBV10-1 ASSAAQGIGGYT
NA 10 TRBV18 ASSPVQETQY
TRBD2 13 TRBV5-5 ASSPGGAPYNEQF
NA 11 TRBV12-5 ASGPSYSDTQY
TRBD2 15 TRBV5-3 ARSLLGGAGDRDTQY
NA 13 TRBV5-6 ASSLPGEGAYGYT
NA 15 TRBV7-9 ASSFWSNPAGYEKLF
NA 10 TRBV10-3 AISEASHEQF
NA 14 TRBV5-4 ASSFSWGRQRETQY
TRBD1 11 TRBV19 AISDRGDQPQH
NA 15 TRBV9 ASSVVARGSRSGELF
NA 13 TRBV14 ASSQQGSANTEAF
NA 11 TRBV6-5 ASSYSAGYGYT
NA 14 TRBV7-9 ASSPRGRVNTGELF
TRBD2 15 TRBV4-2 ASSQDGLAGALDTQY
TRBD2 13 TRBV11-2 ASSLMLAGVYEQY
NA 13 TRBV19 ASSPSSVLSYEQY
TRBD2 15 TRBV29-1 SSTGLAGPSSYNEQF
TRBD1 13 TRBV11-3 ASSSTGTVSETQY
TRBD2 13 TRBV4-3 ASSQRGGGSYEQY
TRBD2 13 TRBV4-3 ASSHDREGRETQY
NA 12 TRBV11-3 ASSRGWSSYEQY
TRBD2 12 TRBV30 AWSVGGSSDTQY
NA 12 TRBV4-3 ASSQDRLAYEQY
NA 10 TRBV28 ASSLSSREAF
NA 11 TRBV27 ASSLRVPYEQY
TRBD1 15 TRBV7-2 ASTPTGGMVSGNTIY
NA 14 TRBV5-1 ASSLRRPGRNTEAF
TRBD1 15 TRBV7-8 ASSSPSGQGITDTQY
NA 10 TRBV19 ASTLGGVGAF
NA 13 TRBV5-4 ASAGGGLQEYGYT
TRBD1 11 TRBV30 ATPGQTNEKLF
NA 13 TRBV5-6 ASSFNPAADNEQF
NA 13 TRBV4-2 ASSQGADSTDTQY
NA 13 TRBV10-2 ASSLAGAATGELF
NA 11 TRBV9 ASSVQGNTEAF
TRBD1 12 TRBV23-1 ASPRDRCLEKLF
NA 13 TRBV4-2 ASSQDRTRGETQY
NA 11 TRBV18 ASKGGADQPQH
NA 11 TRBV27 ASSFTSSNEQF
NA 13 TRBV7-9 ASSFVGDSGNTIY
TRBD1 11 TRBV4-2 ASSQTGPYEQY
NA 12 TRBV27 ASSLAGAGTEAF
NA 15 TRBV4-3 ASSQDRGARAKNIQY
TRBD2 16 TRBV13 ASSFPLAGGPNTGELF
NA 10 TRBV29-1 SVDPGSAEAF
TRBD1 10 TRBV5-1 ASSEQGATQY
TRBD1 11 TRBV6-6 ASTGQENYGYT
NA 12 TRBV18 ASSPTTGAYEQY
TRBD2 12 TRBV6-6 ASRREGLTDTQY
NA 13 TRBV18 ASSPANLLEYEQY
NA 12 TRBV6-1 ASSEGGPNTEAF
NA 12 TRBV7-2 ASSRGPPGTEAF
TRBD1 11 TRBV19 ASSRDRDTEAF
TRBD1 11 TRBV10-3 ATGREGATEAF
TRBD2 13 TRBV7-9 ASSSTSENTGELF